This passage covers 26 T cell receptor beta chains from one sample sequenced in a study of blood T cells in healthy people across ages. PCR was performed a second time for about 6 to 12 cycles using a sample-barcoded 5' primer and a J-beta primer mix. In TCRdb, the 5' RACE reads were re-called with MiXCR into one record per CDR3 protein. This sample has 650,000 to 700,000 distinct CDR3 sequences, with about 34% found just once. The sample consisted of blood. Receptor source: a woman aged 80 or older in good health.

This clonotype showed up many times. V is TRBV7-2 and J is TRBJ1-2; 9 positions match TRBD1. V dropped 2 bases and J dropped 3; count of bases not matched to a gene: 4. CDR1 and CDR2 (germline): SGHTA, FQGNSA. The CDR3 has 15 residues. In DNA, the CDR3 is TGTGCCAGCAGCTTACGAACAGGGGGCGACTATGGCTACACCTTC. Its protein product is CASSLRTGGDYGYTF. The entire variable domain, with the rest obtained from reference TRBV7-2 and TRBJ1-2, is as follows: GAGVSQSPSNKVTEKGKDVELRCDPISGHTALYWYRQSLGQGLEFLIYFQGNSAPDKSGLPSDRFSAERTGGSVSTLTIQRTQQEDSAVYLCASSLRTGGDYGYTFGSGTRLTVV.

This clonotype appeared many times. The CDR3 is CSRRRGIYEQYF. The CDR3 DNA reads as TGCAGCCGACGCAGGGGGATTTACGAGCAGTACTTC. V usage is TRBV29-1 and J usage is TRBJ2-7; 7 bases fit TRBD1. The CDR3 contains 12 residues. The V gene's germline CDR1 is SQVTM and CDR2 ANQGSEA. With V trimmed by 8 bases and J by 4 bases, 8 bases remained unmatched.

A note on this clonotype: A much larger clone differs from this one at a single base, so this may be a read error. Since the CDR3 does not end with the conserved phenylalanine or tryptophan, this likely comes from a read error. J is TRBJ1-6 and V is TRBV30; D gene uncertain. In germline, CDR1 is GTSNPN, CDR2 SVGIG (reference sequence). This CDR3 contains 11 residues. Trimming left V 0 bases short and J 10 bases short, with 4 bases between. The CDR3 DNA reads TGTGCCTGGAGTGTAGAATCACCCCTCCACGTT. Protein: CAWSVESPLHV.

This clonotype was detected ten times or more. This sequence joins TRBV9 and TRBJ2-3, with 9 positions matching TRBD2. The V and J ends lost 0 bases and 6 bases, in that order; junction bases with no gene match: 8. Germline values: CDR1 SGDLS, CDR2 YYNGEE. The CDR3 contains 16 residues. This CDR3 reads CASSVVPSGEGDTQYF. In nucleotides, the CDR3 is TGTGCCAGCAGCGTAGTCCCTAGCGGGGAAGGGGATACGCAGTATTTT.

This clonotype was counted many times. This chain uses TRBV20-1 with TRBJ2-3; 7 nucleotides line up with TRBD1. The CDR3 totals 14 residues. With V trimmed by 5 bases and J by 0 bases, 5 bases remained unmatched. Germline V gene lookup returns CDR1 DFQATT and CDR2 SNEGSKA (reference sequence). The CDR3 bases are TGCAGTGCTGGCAGGGGGTTGAGCACAGATACGCAGTATTTT. Amino acid sequence: CSAGRGLSTDTQYF.

This clonotype was detected many times. This chain connects TRBV4-3 to TRBJ2-1, with D unclear. The CDR3 is made up of 12 amino acids. V was shortened by 0 bases and J by 10 bases, with 7 bases between the two germline ends. CDR1 and CDR2 (germline): LGHNA, YSLEER. The CDR3 nucleotides read TGCGCCAGCAGCCAAGATGACACAGAGCAGTTCTTC. Its protein is CASSQDDTEQFF.

The chain employs TRBV20-1 and TRBJ1-2; D unresolved. V gave up 3 bases and J gave up 7 bases, with 12 bases separating them. This CDR3 spans 12 amino acids. Germline-derived CDR1 and CDR2 are DFQATT and SNEGSKA (reference sequence). The CDR3 region has the DNA TGCAGTGCTAGCGAGGCCACGGGTGGCTACACCTTC. Its translation: CSASEATGGYTF.

The sample holds many counts of this clonotype. The chain carries TRBV7-2 and TRBJ2-3, with a tentative D call TRBD1 (8 bases). V was shortened by 5 bases and J by 4 bases, with 13 bases between the two germline ends. Germline V gives CDR1 SGHTA, CDR2 FQGNSA. The CDR3 extends over 14 amino acids. CDR3 protein: CASSPTGGADTQYF. The CDR3 DNA reads TGTGCCAGCAGCCCTACAGGGGGGGCAGATACGCAGTATTTT.

Details on this clonotype: This may come from a read error, since a much larger clone is one base off. CDR3 in DNA: TGTGCCACCAACAGAGAGACAGGCTCGTCTGGGGCCAACGTCCTGACTTTC. Translated, it gives CATNRETGSSGANVLTF. V usage is TRBV15 and J usage is TRBJ2-6; weak D call: TRBD1 (6 bases). The CDR3 is 17 amino acids. Germline CDR1 reads LNHNV; CDR2 reads YYDKDF (reference sequence).

In this sample, this clonotype turned up once. This sequence may be a read error, since a much larger clone differs from it by one base. This rearrangement joins TRBV3-1 to TRBJ2-5; no clear D gene. Germline lookup yields CDR1 LGHDT and CDR2 YNNKEL (reference sequence). V dropped 8 bases and J dropped 11 bases, with 15 bases sitting between them. This CDR3 has 11 amino acids. The CDR3 DNA reads as TGTGCCAGCGGTTCCCGGACCTGGCAGTACTTC. It codes for CASGSRTWQYF.

Comment on this clonotype: A read error is possible here, since a much larger clone lies one base away. The chain employs TRBV20-1 and TRBJ2-5; 10 positions match TRBD1. This CDR3 has 14 residues. The J segment lost 5 bases and the V segment lost 1 base, leaving 4 bases of the junction unmatched. Looked up from germline, CDR1 is DFQATT and CDR2 is SNEGSKA (reference sequence). CDR3 protein: CSARGGQGGETQYF. CDR3 nucleotide sequence: TGCAGTGCTAGAGGTGGACAGGGGGGGGAGACCCAGTACTTC.

This clonotype was observed many times. The genes are TRBV6-5 and TRBJ2-1; maybe TRBD2 (5 bases). V lost 4 bases and J lost 1, with 8 bases in between. The CDR3 sequence is 14 residues long. Germline CDR1 MNHEY, CDR2 SVGAGI. The CDR3 spells CASSFQRSYNEQFF. CDR3 nucleotide sequence: TGTGCCAGCAGTTTTCAGCGGTCCTACAATGAGCAGTTCTTC.

This chain links TRBV30 with TRBJ2-2; the match to TRBD1 covers 9 bases. This CDR3 has 13 residues. CDR1 and CDR2 from the germline V gene are GTSNPN and SVGIG (reference sequence). V trimming: 6 bases; J trimming: 3 bases; junction bases outside the gene matches: 2. The CDR3 spells CACRDRDTGELFF. DNA of the CDR3: TGTGCCTGCCGGGACAGGGACACCGGGGAGCTGTTTTTT.

This clonotype was seen repeatedly, ten times or more. V and J are TRBV27 and TRBJ2-1; 8 bases line up with TRBD2. The CDR3 length is 15 residues. The V segment lost 2 bases and the J segment 8 bases; nucleotides outside the gene matches: 8. Germline V gives CDR1 MNHEY, CDR2 SMNVEV (reference sequence). The CDR3 DNA follows: TGTGCCAGCAGTTTAGCGAGACTAGCGTACCATGAGCAGTTCTTC. This translates into CASSLARLAYHEQFF.

At least ten counts were recorded for this clonotype. This chain uses TRBV5-1 with TRBJ2-1; no clear D. The CDR3 length is 15 residues. V was shortened by 0 bases and J by 0 bases, with 7 bases between the two germline ends. Germline CDR1 reads SGHRS; CDR2 reads YFSETQ. CDR3: CASSLVPASYNEQFF. The CDR3 bases are TGCGCCAGCAGCTTGGTGCCGGCCTCCTACAATGAGCAGTTCTTC.

This clonotype was seen a handful of times. The germline gene is not matched at one end of the junction; a read error may be the cause. The chain links TRBV12-3 or TRBV12-4 to TRBJ2-3; TRBD1 matches 7 bases. CDR3 length: 15 residues. The CDR3 nucleotides read TGTGCCAGCAGTCTAGACAGGGCGAACGCAGATGCGCAGTATTTT. Translation: CASSLDRANADAQYF.

The V and J genes are TRBV20-1 and TRBJ2-5, with 13 bases identical to TRBD2. V lost 4 bases and J lost 1; bases outside the gene matches: 3. Germline values: CDR1 DFQATT, CDR2 SNEGSKA (reference sequence). The CDR3 is 15 amino acids. The CDR3 bases are TGCAGTGCTACCGGGACTAGCGGGATCCAAGAGACCCAGTACTTC. It is translated as CSATGTSGIQETQYF.

Points on this clonotype: With a much larger clone just one base away, this may be a read error. The chain combines TRBV13 with TRBJ1-1; D uncertain. CDR1 is PRHDT, CDR2 FYEKMQ, per germline (reference sequence). This CDR3 is 12 amino acids long. Trimming cost V 5 bases and J 8 bases, with 12 bases left between them. This CDR3 reads CASSPRKFEAFF. The CDR3 DNA follows: TGTGCCAGCAGCCCCAGGAAATTCGAAGCTTTCTTT.

The genes are TRBV20-1 and TRBJ2-6; D is undetermined. Trimming removed 0 bases at V and 4 bases at J, with 10 bases between. Per the germline V gene, CDR1 is DFQATT and CDR2 is SNEGSKA (reference sequence). CDR3 size: 15 residues. CDR3 in amino acids: CSARDGASGANVLTF. DNA of the CDR3: TGCAGTGCTAGAGATGGAGCGTCCGGGGCCAACGTCCTGACTTTC.

The chain employs TRBV13 and TRBJ2-3; no definite D call. The CDR3 consists of 13 residues. Trimming shortened V by 5 bases and J by 7 bases, and 13 bases separated the two germline ends. Germline CDR1 is PRHDT and CDR2 is FYEKMQ (reference sequence). The CDR3, as DNA: TGTGCCAGCAGCCCCCCTTCCAACTATACGCAGTATTTT. It yields the protein CASSPPSNYTQYF.

This clonotype occurred a few times. The V call is TRBV30, the J call TRBJ2-7, with D perhaps TRBD1 (6 bases). Germline-derived CDR1 and CDR2 are GTSNPN and SVGIG (reference sequence). Trimming took off 0 bases at V and 2 bases at J, with 11 bases between the two ends. The CDR3 runs 14 residues. CDR3 protein: CAWSVYRDAYEQYF. The CDR3 DNA reads TGTGCCTGGAGTGTATACAGGGACGCCTACGAGCAGTACTTC.

This clonotype was seen a handful of times. Given a much more abundant clone one base away, this may be a read error. V is TRBV6-1 and J is TRBJ2-5, with D hard to call. The CDR3 loop spans 15 amino acids. The germline gives CDR1 MNHNS, CDR2 SASEGT. DNA of the CDR3: TGTACCAGCAGTGAATCCGCCCCGGCGGTTGAGACCCAGTACTTC. This gives the protein CTSSESAPAVETQYF.

The chain uses TRBV3-1 and TRBJ1-6, with D maybe TRBD1 (5 bases). The CDR3 has 14 residues. V lost 6 bases and J 5 bases, leaving 11 bases between the germline ends. Germline V CDR1 and CDR2: LGHDT, YNNKEL (reference sequence). The CDR3 DNA follows: TGTGCCAGCAGACTCCAGGGAGATAATTCACCCCTCCACTTT. Its protein product is CASRLQGDNSPLHF.

The V and J genes are TRBV5-1 and TRBJ2-7; D call uncertain. The CDR3 has 12 amino acids. Germline loops: CDR1 SGHRS, CDR2 YFSETQ. The germline V and J ends were trimmed by 4 bases and 5 bases, with 10 bases remaining between them. The CDR3 spells CASSGLTNEQYF. The CDR3 DNA reads as TGCGCCAGCAGCGGGTTGACGAACGAGCAGTACTTC. Using reference TRBV5-1 and TRBJ2-7 for the parts outside the CDR3, the full variable domain is KAGVTQTPRYLIKTRGQQVTLSCSPISGHRSVSWYQQTPGQGLQFLFEYFSETQRNKGNFPGRFSGRQFSNSRSEMNVSTLELGDSALYLCASSGLTNEQYFGPGTRLTVT.

This clonotype was detected a few times. The CDR3 bases are TGTGCCAGCAGCTACACAGGGCCGCCAACTAATGAAAAACTGTTTTTT. Translating it yields CASSYTGPPTNEKLFF. The V and J genes are TRBV5-5 and TRBJ1-4; perhaps TRBD1 as D (6 bases). CDR1 is SGHKS, CDR2 YYEKEE, per germline (reference sequence). The CDR3 covers 16 residues. Between the trimmed V and J ends, which lost 3 bases and 0 bases, there was a span of 12 bases.

This rearrangement joins TRBV20-1 to TRBJ2-7; 14 positions match TRBD2. The CDR3 consists of 15 residues. J was trimmed by 7 bases and V by 5 bases; bases with no gene match: 10. CDR1 and CDR2 from the germline V gene are DFQATT and SNEGSKA (reference sequence). CDR3 DNA sequence: TGCAGTGCTTCCGGGACTAGCGGGAGAGTGGTAGAGCAGTACTTC. Protein sequence: CSASGTSGRVVEQYF.